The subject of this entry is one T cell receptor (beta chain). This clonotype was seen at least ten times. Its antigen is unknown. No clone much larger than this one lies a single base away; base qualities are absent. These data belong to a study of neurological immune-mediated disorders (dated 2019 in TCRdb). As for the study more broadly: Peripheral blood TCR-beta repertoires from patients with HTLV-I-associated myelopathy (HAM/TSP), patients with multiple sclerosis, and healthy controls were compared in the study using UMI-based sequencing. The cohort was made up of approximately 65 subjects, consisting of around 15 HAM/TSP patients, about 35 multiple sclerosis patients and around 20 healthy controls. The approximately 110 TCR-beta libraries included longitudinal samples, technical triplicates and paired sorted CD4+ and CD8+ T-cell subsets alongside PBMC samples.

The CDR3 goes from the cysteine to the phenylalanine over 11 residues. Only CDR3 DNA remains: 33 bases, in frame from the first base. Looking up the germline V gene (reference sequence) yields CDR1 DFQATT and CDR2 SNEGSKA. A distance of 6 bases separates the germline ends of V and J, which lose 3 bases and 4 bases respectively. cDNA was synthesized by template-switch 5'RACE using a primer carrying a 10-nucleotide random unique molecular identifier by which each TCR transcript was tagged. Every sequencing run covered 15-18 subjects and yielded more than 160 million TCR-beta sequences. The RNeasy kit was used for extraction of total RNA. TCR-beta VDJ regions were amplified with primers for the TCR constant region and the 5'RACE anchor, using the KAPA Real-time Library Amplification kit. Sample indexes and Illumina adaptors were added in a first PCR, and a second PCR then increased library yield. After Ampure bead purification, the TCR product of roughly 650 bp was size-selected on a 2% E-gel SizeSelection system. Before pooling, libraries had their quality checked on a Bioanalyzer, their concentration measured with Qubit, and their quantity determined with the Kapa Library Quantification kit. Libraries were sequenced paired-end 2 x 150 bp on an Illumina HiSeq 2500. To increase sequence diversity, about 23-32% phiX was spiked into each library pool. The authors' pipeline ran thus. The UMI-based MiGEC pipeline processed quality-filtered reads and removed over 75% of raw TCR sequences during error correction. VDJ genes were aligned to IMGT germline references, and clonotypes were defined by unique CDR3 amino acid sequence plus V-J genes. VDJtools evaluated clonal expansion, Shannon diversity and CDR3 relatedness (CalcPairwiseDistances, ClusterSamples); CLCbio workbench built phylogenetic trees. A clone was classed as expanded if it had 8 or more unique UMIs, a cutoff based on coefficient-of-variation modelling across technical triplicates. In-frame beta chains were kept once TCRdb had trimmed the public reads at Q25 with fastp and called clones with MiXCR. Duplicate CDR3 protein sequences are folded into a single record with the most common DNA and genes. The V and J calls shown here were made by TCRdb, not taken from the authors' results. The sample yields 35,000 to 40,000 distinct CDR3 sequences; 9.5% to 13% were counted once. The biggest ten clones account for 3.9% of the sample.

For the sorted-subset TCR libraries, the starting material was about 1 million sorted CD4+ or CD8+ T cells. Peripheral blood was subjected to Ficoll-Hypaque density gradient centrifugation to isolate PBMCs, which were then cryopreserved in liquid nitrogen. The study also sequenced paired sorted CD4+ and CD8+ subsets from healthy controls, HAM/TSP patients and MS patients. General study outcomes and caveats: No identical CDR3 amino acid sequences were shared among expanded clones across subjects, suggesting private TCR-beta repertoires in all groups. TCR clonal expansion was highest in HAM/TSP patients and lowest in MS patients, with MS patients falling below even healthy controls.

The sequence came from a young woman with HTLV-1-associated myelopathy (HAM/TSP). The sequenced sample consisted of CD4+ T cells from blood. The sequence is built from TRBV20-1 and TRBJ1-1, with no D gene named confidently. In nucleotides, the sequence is TGCAGTGCTAGGGAGGGCACTGAAGCTTTCTTT. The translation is CSAREGTEAFF.